The source of this T cell receptor (beta chain) is a study of vaccination and CD4 T cells after COVID-19. Treatment here: approximately 11-day PBMC culture with coronavirus spike peptide pools or control peptides (ViraFEST assay). V gave up 3 bases and J gave up 6 bases, with 11 bases separating them. This CDR3 is 12 amino acids long. Per the germline V gene, CDR1 is GTSNPN and CDR2 is SVGIG (reference sequence). An Oncomine TCR Beta short-read assay was used to sequence the DNA from cultured CD4+ T cells. TCRdb re-called the PCR reads through MiXCR, storing one row per CDR3 protein. The sample has about 9,200 distinct CDR3 sequences, over 45% seen once. This clonotype was counted a single time. Its antigen is as yet unknown.

The TCR sequence derives from a human donor who had recovered from COVID-19. Sequenced sample: CD4+ T cells from blood, cultured in vitro. V is TRBV30 and J is TRBJ1-2; D ambiguous. The chain's CDR3 is CAWRVLRNGYTF. CDR3 DNA: TGTGCCTGGAGAGTGCTTCGGAATGGCTACACCTTC.